This T cell receptor beta chain appears in the sequencing data of a study of blood T cell repertoires in COVID-19. Overall study: Nucleic acid was either cDNA or gDNA, and it came from T cells, B-cell-depleted T cells, or PBMCs.

The assay was immunoSEQ multiplex PCR, and TCRdb's table has in-frame clones only and misses some. The sample lists 130,000 to 150,000 clones; 65% to 80% were seen once. This CDR3 spans 16 amino acids. V lost 6 bases and J lost 3; bases outside the gene matches: 8. The V gene's germline CDR1 is SEHNR and CDR2 FQNEAQ (reference sequence). This chain links TRBV7-9 with TRBJ2-2; 9 positions match TRBD1. This receptor was identified in a woman aged 55 to 70 with acute or convalescent COVID-19. The sample comprised peripheral blood. CDR3 DNA sequence: TGTGCCAGCAGGATCACAGGGGGCGCGCACACCGGGGAGCTGTTTTTT. Translating gives CASRITGGAHTGELFF.